The rows below give T cell receptor beta chains drawn from one sample of a study of T cells in Graves' hyperthyroidism and ophthalmopathy. One entry per CDR3 protein results from TCRdb running MiXCR on the multiplex PCR reads. The sample lists about 600,000 distinct CDR3 sequences; about 14% were seen once. Sequences were obtained from blood. The receptors shown here come from a woman aged 18-29 years with Graves' ophthalmopathy. Both conserved end residues are part of each CDR3. D genes are given only for firm matches. Only some rows state a clone size, as once, few, many or a class for expanded clones.

>TRBV9|TRBJ2-7|NA|NA|14
CASSVVPGTYEQYF
TGTGCCAGCAGCGTAGTCCCGGGAACCTACGAGCAGTACTTC
>TRBV5-1|TRBJ2-7|few|NA|14
CASQEGHGGWEQYF
TGCGCCAGTCAAGAGGGGCATGGTGGTTGGGAGCAGTACTTC
>TRBV6-2/TRBV6-3|TRBJ2-7|NA|TRBD2|20
CASSYVRSTSGAVLSYEQYF
TGTGCCAGCAGTTACGTGAGGTCGACTAGCGGGGCCGTCCTCTCCTACGAGCAGTACTTC
>TRBV10-3|TRBJ2-1|many|TRBD2|17
CAISEYQAGGSNNEQFF
TGTGCCATCAGTGAGTACCAAGCGGGAGGGTCGAACAATGAGCAGTTCTTC
>TRBV6-5|TRBJ2-7|many|TRBD2|14
CASSYTAGGYEQYF
TGTGCCAGCAGTTACACGGCGGGAGGCTACGAGCAGTACTTC
>TRBV5-1|TRBJ2-1|many|NA|12
CASRVANNEQFF
TGCGCCAGCAGAGTAGCGAACAATGAGCAGTTCTTC
>TRBV11-2|TRBJ2-7|NA|NA|14
CASSHGGSWDEQYF
TGTGCCAGCAGCCACGGCGGTTCGTGGGACGAGCAGTACTTC
>TRBV12-3/TRBV12-4|TRBJ2-5|many|NA|14
CASSFEGTPWAQYF
TGTGCCAGCAGTTTTGAGGGAACCCCATGGGCCCAGTACTTC
>TRBV20-1|TRBJ2-1|many|TRBD1|15
CSARTGSGLYNEQFF
TGCAGTGCTAGGACAGGGTCGGGCTTATACAATGAGCAGTTCTTC
>TRBV4-2|TRBJ1-2|many|TRBD1|15
CASSVGTVSNYGYTF
TGTGCCAGCAGCGTGGGGACAGTGAGTAACTATGGCTACACCTTC
>TRBV14|TRBJ2-3|many|NA|16
CASSQDLSASTDTQYF
TGTGCCAGCAGCCAAGATCTCAGTGCTAGCACAGATACGCAGTATTTT
>TRBV27|TRBJ1-1|NA|TRBD1|17
CASSLCQGGGMNTEAFF
TGTGCCAGCAGTTTATGCCAGGGGGGAGGGATGAACACTGAAGCTTTCTTT
>TRBV20-1|TRBJ2-3|NA|NA|14
CSAEGAGGGNTQYF
TGCAGTGCTGAGGGGGCGGGAGGTGGAAATACGCAGTATTTT
>TRBV7-9|TRBJ2-1|NA|TRBD2|13
CASWTSGAHEQFF
TGTGCCAGCTGGACTAGCGGGGCTCATGAGCAGTTCTTC
>TRBV6-2/TRBV6-3|TRBJ2-4|many|NA|15
CASSPTGLAKNIQYF
TGTGCCAGCAGTCCCACAGGATTAGCCAAAAACATTCAGTACTTC
>TRBV7-2|TRBJ1-4|many|NA|14
CASSLAGLGEKLFF
TGTGCCAGCAGCTTAGCAGGGTTGGGAGAAAAACTGTTTTTT
>TRBV20-1|TRBJ2-7|NA|NA|13
CSASGVRSYEQYF
TGCAGTGCTAGCGGAGTCCGATCCTACGAGCAGTACTTC
>TRBV3-1|TRBJ2-2|few|TRBD1|15
CASSQGDSNTGELFF
TGTGCCAGCAGCCAAGGGGACAGTAACACCGGGGAGCTGTTTTTT
>TRBV5-8|TRBJ1-5|few|NA|15
CASSLLGSLNQPQHF
TGTGCCAGCAGCTTGTTGGGGTCCCTGAATCAGCCCCAGCATTTT
>TRBV28|TRBJ1-4|many|NA|14
CASSIGTDNEKLFF
TGTGCCAGCAGCATTGGGACGGATAATGAAAAACTGTTTTTT
>TRBV27|TRBJ1-2|many|NA|15
CASRIKGGVQGGYTF
TGTGCCAGCAGGATAAAAGGGGGAGTTCAAGGTGGCTACACCTTC
>TRBV6-1|TRBJ2-1|many|NA|12
CASQRFDNEQFF
TGTGCCAGCCAGCGTTTTGACAATGAGCAGTTCTTC
>TRBV9|TRBJ2-7|once|NA|14
CASSVASPSYEQYF
TGTGCCAGCAGCGTAGCGTCTCCCTCCTACGAGCAGTACTTC
>TRBV30|TRBJ1-4|many|NA|11
CAWKGNEKLFF
TGTGCCTGGAAAGGGAATGAAAAACTGTTTTTT
>TRBV25-1|TRBJ2-7|NA|TRBD1|13
CASSGQGAGEQYF
TGTGCCAGCAGTGGACAGGGGGCGGGGGAGCAGTACTTC
>TRBV7-6|TRBJ2-2|few|TRBD1|13
CASDRGNTGELFF
TGTGCCTCCGACAGGGGAAACACCGGGGAGCTGTTTTTT
>TRBV12-3/TRBV12-4|TRBJ2-1|many|NA|15
CASSLYQSSYNEQFF
TGTGCCAGCAGTCTATATCAGAGCTCCTACAATGAGCAGTTCTTC